The 9 T cell receptor beta chains in this list originate from one sample, sequenced in a study of human T cells and chemical hapten exposure. The time point was: patch test 2, 6 weeks after DPC sensitization. Indicated treatment: therapeutic diphenylcyclopropenone sensitization with weekly scalp DPC. TCRdb redid the calling of the RACE reads with MiXCR, one entry per CDR3 protein. The sample has tens of thousands of distinct CDR3 sequences; roughly 10% are singletons. The source material was whole blood, sampled in connection with sensitization to the hapten diphenylcyclopropenone (DPC). These TCRs come from a woman aged 45-65 years with alopecia areata. Some clones in this sample may be carry-over from other donors' samples.

This chain joins TRBV28 and TRBJ1-1; D is unresolved. The V end lost 9 bases, the J end lost 4 bases, and 12 bases lay between the germline ends. The germline V gene encodes CDR1 MDHEN and CDR2 SYDVKM. This CDR3 is built from 12 residues. The CDR3 loop reads CASGESFTEAFF. CDR3 nucleotide sequence: TGTGCCAGTGGAGAGAGCTTCACTGAAGCTTTCTTT.

This clonotype has ten or more counts. The J gene is TRBJ2-3, the V gene TRBV7-9; unclear D gene. The CDR3 sequence is 18 residues long. Germline V lookup: CDR1 SEHNR, CDR2 FQNEAQ (reference sequence). Trimming took off 2 bases at V and 2 bases at J, with 20 bases between the two ends. This CDR3 is CASSLTPVFRSDTDTQYF. CDR3 bases: TGTGCCAGCAGCTTAACCCCCGTTTTCAGATCAGACACAGATACGCAGTATTTT.

Concerning this clonotype: A read error is possible here, since a much larger clone lies one base away. As the CDR3 is not closed by the conserved phenylalanine or tryptophan, this likely results from a read error. V and J are TRBV20-1 and TRBJ1-1; possibly TRBD1 for D (5 bases). There are 13 residues in the CDR3. In germline, CDR1 is DFQATT, CDR2 SNEGSKA (reference sequence). Trimming removed 2 bases from V and 6 bases from J, with 13 bases in between. The CDR3 protein is CSARQPGRPEAFI. In nucleotides, the CDR3 is TGCAGTGCTAGACAGCCAGGGCGGCCTGAAGCTTTCATT.

This clonotype has only a few counts. The chain couples TRBV7-2 to TRBJ2-1; the D is unclear. The CDR3 has 13 residues. Trimming left V 1 base short and J 13 bases short, with 14 bases between. Germline-derived CDR1 and CDR2 are SGHTA and FQGNSA. Here the CDR3 DNA reads TGTGCCAGCAGCTTAGGTTACGGGCAATCCCAGTTCTTC. Translated, it gives CASSLGYGQSQFF.

This clonotype was counted many times. J is TRBJ2-5 and V is TRBV7-9; tentatively, D is TRBD2 (5 bases). This CDR3 is built from 16 residues. Trimming removed 0 bases from V and 5 bases from J, with 16 bases in between. Germline lookup yields CDR1 SEHNR and CDR2 FQNEAQ (reference sequence). The CDR3 DNA sequence: TGTGCCAGCAGCTTAGCGCCCGGGGTTGCAAGCGAGACCCAGTACTTC. Translation gives CASSLAPGVASETQYF.

This clonotype was found many times. V is TRBV5-6 and J is TRBJ1-2, with D possibly being TRBD1 (5 bases). CDR1 SGHDT and CDR2 YYEEEE come from the germline V gene. The CDR3 contains 13 residues. V was cut by 4 bases and J by 2 bases, with 9 bases left in between. The CDR3 DNA sequence: TGTGCCAGCAGCGTGGGACGGAACTATGGCTACACCTTC. Amino acids: CASSVGRNYGYTF.

The V call is TRBV20-1, the J call TRBJ2-1, with 15 bases fitting TRBD2. V lost 5 bases, J lost 12 bases, and 8 bases stayed unmatched. Germline CDR1 is DFQATT and CDR2 is SNEGSKA (reference sequence). This CDR3 is 14 amino acids long. CDR3 loop: CSAAGTSGRPGQFF. Written as DNA, the CDR3 is TGCAGTGCTGCCGGGACTAGCGGGAGGCCTGGGCAGTTCTTC.

This clonotype appeared a few times. V and J are TRBV18 and TRBJ2-7; 7 bases are shared with TRBD1. The CDR3 is 14 amino acids. The germline CDR1 and CDR2 sequences are KGHSH and LQKENI. V was clipped by 2 bases and J by 3 bases; unmatched bases: 4. In DNA, the CDR3 is TGTGCCAGCTCACCATCGGGACAGTACTACGAGCAGTACTTC. This gives the protein CASSPSGQYYEQYF.

This clonotype was picked up many times. The rearrangement joins TRBV14 to TRBJ2-5; 9 nucleotides line up with TRBD2. The germline V gene has CDR1 SGHDN and CDR2 FVKESK. This CDR3 comprises 19 residues. J lost 1 base, V lost 0 bases, and 12 bases had no gene match. Written as DNA, the CDR3 is TGTGCCAGCAGCCAAGATCGGACTTTGAGCGGGAGGCCCCAAGAGACCCAGTACTTC. This sequence encodes CASSQDRTLSGRPQETQYF.